The 17 T cell receptor beta chains reported below all come from one sample, sequenced in a study of T cells in tumors and immune-related adverse events. Profiled with immunoSEQ multiplex PCR; TCRdb holds only in-frame clones, not every one. The sample holds about 11,000 clones, roughly 92% seen once. The sequencing here drew on lymph node tissue, taken from a patient treated with anti-PD-1 therapy. These receptors were obtained from a female donor with metastatic renal cell carcinoma.

The V and J genes are TRBV12-5 and TRBJ2-7; D is perhaps TRBD1 or TRBD2 (5 bases each). V lost 3 bases to trimming and J lost 0 bases, with 15 bases between them. The CDR3 consists of 16 residues. Looked up from germline, CDR1 is LGHNT and CDR2 is FRNRAP. CDR3 sequence: CASGFHGTSGSYEQYF. In DNA, the CDR3 is TGTGCTAGTGGTTTCCATGGGACCAGTGGCTCCTACGAGCAGTACTTC.

V gene TRBV19 combines with J gene TRBJ2-1; 8 bases align to TRBD2. Germline V gene lookup returns CDR1 LNHDA and CDR2 SQIVND (reference sequence). Trimming took 5 bases from V and 7 from J; bases not matched to a gene: 7. This CDR3 region has 14 residues. In DNA form, the CDR3 reads TGTGCCAGTAGTTCCGGGACTAGAGCTAATGAGCAGTTCTTC. This sequence encodes CASSSGTRANEQFF. Full variable domain (outside the CDR3, taken from reference TRBV19 and TRBJ2-1): DGGITQSPKYLFRKEGQNVTLSCEQNLNHDAMYWYRQDPGQGLRLIYYSQIVNDFQKGDIAEGYSVSREKKESFPLTVTSAQKNPTAFYLCASSSGTRANEQFFGPGTRLTVL.

The chain links TRBV19 to TRBJ2-1; 8 bases align to TRBD2. Per germline, CDR1 LNHDA and CDR2 SQIVND (reference sequence). With V trimmed by 4 bases and J by 6 bases, 8 bases remained unmatched. This CDR3 spans 15 amino acids. The CDR3 bases are TGTGCCAGTAGTAGGGTCGGGACTAGAGGCAATGAGCAGTTCTTC. Protein product: CASSRVGTRGNEQFF. Looking up the rest from reference TRBV19 and TRBJ2-1 gives the full variable domain: DGGITQSPKYLFRKEGQNVTLSCEQNLNHDAMYWYRQDPGQGLRLIYYSQIVNDFQKGDIAEGYSVSREKKESFPLTVTSAQKNPTAFYLCASSRVGTRGNEQFFGPGTRLTVL.

The sample holds one count of this clone. The chain recombines TRBV7-9 with TRBJ1-6; 8 nucleotides line up with TRBD1. V lost 3 bases to trimming and J lost 10 bases; unmatched junction nucleotides: 8. The CDR3 extends over 15 amino acids. The germline CDR1 and CDR2 sequences are SEHNR and FQNEAQ (reference sequence). CDR3 DNA sequence: TGTGCCAGCAGCTTCTGGACAGGGAAGGACTCACCCCTCCACTTT. Protein product: CASSFWTGKDSPLHF.

J is TRBJ2-6 and V is TRBV19; 10 nucleotides agree with TRBD1. The germline CDR1 and CDR2 sequences are LNHDA and SQIVND (reference sequence). The CDR3 extends over 18 amino acids. The junction had 9 bases not matched to a gene; V was cut back by 6 bases and J by 1 base. The CDR3 is CASSRSTGGASGANVLTF. The CDR3 nucleotides are TGTGCCAGTAGCCGCTCGACAGGGGGCGCTTCTGGGGCCAACGTCCTGACTTTC. The variable domain in full, completed from reference TRBV19 and TRBJ2-6, reads DGGITQSPKYLFRKEGQNVTLSCEQNLNHDAMYWYRQDPGQGLRLIYYSQIVNDFQKGDIAEGYSVSREKKESFPLTVTSAQKNPTAFYLCASSRSTGGASGANVLTFGAGSRLTVL.

J is TRBJ2-3 and V is TRBV11-3; D not certain. CDR3 size: 12 residues. The V and J ends lost 1 base and 5 bases respectively, with 4 bases between them. Germline CDR1 SGHNT, CDR2 YENEEA. The CDR3 spells CASSLVEDTQYF. Here the CDR3 DNA reads TGTGCCAGCAGCTTAGTTGAAGATACGCAGTATTTT.

The chain couples TRBV6-5 to TRBJ1-1, with a possible D match to TRBD1 (6 bases). Trimming stripped 0 bases from V and 3 bases from J, with 11 bases between. The CDR3 extends over 15 amino acids. The V gene's germline CDR1 is MNHEY and CDR2 SVGAGI. The CDR3 region is CASSYSVRGDTEAFF. As DNA, the CDR3 is TGTGCCAGCAGTTACTCGGTCAGGGGAGACACTGAAGCTTTCTTT.

The gene calls are TRBV11-3 and TRBJ2-2; D uncertain. V dropped 5 bases and J dropped 4 bases, with 11 bases sitting between them. The CDR3 is made up of 14 amino acids. CDR1 and CDR2 from the germline V gene are SGHNT and YENEEA. CDR3 sequence (DNA): TGTGCCAGCAGCCCACATTTTGGCACCGGGGAGCTGTTTTTT. This encodes CASSPHFGTGELFF.

The chain links TRBV30 to TRBJ1-1; TRBD1 agrees at 7 bases. This CDR3 spans 13 amino acids. Germline CDR1 GTSNPN, CDR2 SVGIG (reference sequence). Trimming cost V 1 base and J 1 base; bases outside gene matches: 0. In DNA form, the CDR3 reads TGTGCCTGGAGTGGGGACAGGAACACTGAAGCTTTCTTT. It is translated as CAWSGDRNTEAFF.

This chain links TRBV10-3 with TRBJ1-2, with D hard to call. V was clipped by 3 bases and J by 4 bases, with 9 bases between them. CDR3 size: 13 residues. CDR1 and CDR2 from the germline V gene are ENHRY and SYGVKD. CDR3 DNA sequence: TGTGCCATCAGTGACGCAGCCCGCTATGGCTACACCTTC. This sequence encodes CAISDAARYGYTF.

The V gene is TRBV11-2, the J gene TRBJ2-1; TRBD2 aligns across 9 bases. Germline CDR1 SGHAT, CDR2 FQNNGV. The junction had 8 bases not matched to a gene; V was cut back by 3 bases and J by 5 bases. This CDR3 is 16 amino acids long. Written as DNA, the CDR3 is TGTGCCAGCAGCTTGCACCCTAGCGGGGTGAACAATGAGCAGTTCTTC. Its protein is CASSLHPSGVNNEQFF. Based on the CDR3 plus reference TRBV11-2 and TRBJ2-1, the full variable domain is EAGVAQSPRYKIIEKRQSVAFWCNPISGHATLYWYQQILGQGPKLLIQFQNNGVVDDSQLPKDRFSAERLKGVDSTLKIQPAKLEDSAVYLCASSLHPSGVNNEQFFGPGTRLTVL.

The chain joins TRBV9 to TRBJ2-7, with 11 bases aligning to TRBD2. Trimming cost V 1 base and J 3 bases; bases outside gene matches: 0. Germline loops: CDR1 SGDLS, CDR2 YYNGEE. The CDR3 extends over 14 amino acids. DNA for the CDR3: TGTGCCAGCAGCGTAACTAGCGGGAGCTACGAGCAGTACTTC. This gives the protein CASSVTSGSYEQYF.

V is TRBV7-2 and J is TRBJ2-3; D ambiguous. V was clipped by 5 bases and J by 8 bases, with 14 bases between them. The CDR3 has 13 amino acids. The V gene's germline CDR1 is SGHTA and CDR2 FQGNSA. The CDR3 here is CASSQVGGRTQYF. The DNA of the CDR3 is TGTGCCAGCAGCCAAGTCGGCGGTCGTACGCAGTATTTT. Combining the CDR3 with reference TRBV7-2 and TRBJ2-3 gives the whole variable domain GAGVSQSPSNKVTEKGKDVELRCDPISGHTALYWYRQSLGQGLEFLIYFQGNSAPDKSGLPSDRFSAERTGGSVSTLTIQRTQQEDSAVYLCASSQVGGRTQYFGPGTRLTVL.

This chain connects TRBV7-9 to TRBJ1-1; 8 bases line up with TRBD1. Germline V gene lookup returns CDR1 SEHNR and CDR2 FQNEAQ (reference sequence). The CDR3 has 16 residues. With V trimmed by 2 bases and J by 4 bases, 9 bases remained unmatched. This chain's CDR3 is CASSLPDRGRGTEAFF. CDR3 DNA: TGTGCCAGCAGCTTACCCGACAGGGGAAGAGGCACTGAAGCTTTCTTT.

The V gene is TRBV7-8, the J gene TRBJ2-1, with D possibly TRBD2 on 7 matching bases. Germline V gene data show CDR1 as SGHVS and CDR2 as FQNEAQ. The CDR3 is made up of 16 amino acids. Trimming pared 0 bases from V and 5 bases from J, leaving 14 bases between. The CDR3 reads CASSLAWAGANNEQFF. CDR3 bases: TGTGCCAGCAGCTTAGCGTGGGCGGGGGCCAACAATGAGCAGTTCTTC.

The CDR3 coding sequence is TGTGCCAGCAGCTTAGTTCATGTGGTTTGCCATCAGCCCCAGCATTTT. It specifies CASSLVHVVCHQPQHF. The chain employs TRBV11-3 and TRBJ1-5; D uncertain. Germline CDR1 reads SGHNT; CDR2 reads YENEEA. V was pared by 1 base and J by 5 bases, with 15 bases between. CDR3 length equals 16 residues.

The chain carries TRBV5-1 and TRBJ2-6; the match to TRBD1 covers 11 bases. Trimming cost V 4 bases and J 1 base; bases outside gene matches: 1. Germline V gives CDR1 SGHRS, CDR2 YFSETQ. CDR3 size: 16 residues. CDR3 sequence: CASSRDRGSGANVLTF. The CDR3 DNA follows: TGCGCCAGCAGCAGGGACAGGGGGTCTGGGGCCAACGTCCTGACTTTC.